Below, one TCR beta chain is given with its context. The data stem from a study of T cell responses to AZD1222 COVID-19 vaccine. Libraries were prepared by immunoSEQ multiplex PCR; TCRdb keeps only in-frame clonotypes and omits some of them. The sample lists 180,000 or so clones, less than 95% seen once, with around 0.66% in the top ten. The CDR3 contains 14 residues. Trimming pared 0 bases from V and 3 bases from J, leaving 9 bases between. Germline V gene sequence: CDR1 SGDLS, CDR2 YYNGEE. The chain has TRBV9 and TRBJ1-2, with a weak D call TRBD1 (6 bases). The sequence was obtained from an adult in good health. The input for sequencing was peripheral blood, taken on day 0 of AZD1222 vaccination. The CDR3 protein is CASSVVPGDYGYTF. As DNA, the CDR3 is TGTGCCAGCAGCGTAGTTCCAGGGGACTATGGCTACACCTTC.